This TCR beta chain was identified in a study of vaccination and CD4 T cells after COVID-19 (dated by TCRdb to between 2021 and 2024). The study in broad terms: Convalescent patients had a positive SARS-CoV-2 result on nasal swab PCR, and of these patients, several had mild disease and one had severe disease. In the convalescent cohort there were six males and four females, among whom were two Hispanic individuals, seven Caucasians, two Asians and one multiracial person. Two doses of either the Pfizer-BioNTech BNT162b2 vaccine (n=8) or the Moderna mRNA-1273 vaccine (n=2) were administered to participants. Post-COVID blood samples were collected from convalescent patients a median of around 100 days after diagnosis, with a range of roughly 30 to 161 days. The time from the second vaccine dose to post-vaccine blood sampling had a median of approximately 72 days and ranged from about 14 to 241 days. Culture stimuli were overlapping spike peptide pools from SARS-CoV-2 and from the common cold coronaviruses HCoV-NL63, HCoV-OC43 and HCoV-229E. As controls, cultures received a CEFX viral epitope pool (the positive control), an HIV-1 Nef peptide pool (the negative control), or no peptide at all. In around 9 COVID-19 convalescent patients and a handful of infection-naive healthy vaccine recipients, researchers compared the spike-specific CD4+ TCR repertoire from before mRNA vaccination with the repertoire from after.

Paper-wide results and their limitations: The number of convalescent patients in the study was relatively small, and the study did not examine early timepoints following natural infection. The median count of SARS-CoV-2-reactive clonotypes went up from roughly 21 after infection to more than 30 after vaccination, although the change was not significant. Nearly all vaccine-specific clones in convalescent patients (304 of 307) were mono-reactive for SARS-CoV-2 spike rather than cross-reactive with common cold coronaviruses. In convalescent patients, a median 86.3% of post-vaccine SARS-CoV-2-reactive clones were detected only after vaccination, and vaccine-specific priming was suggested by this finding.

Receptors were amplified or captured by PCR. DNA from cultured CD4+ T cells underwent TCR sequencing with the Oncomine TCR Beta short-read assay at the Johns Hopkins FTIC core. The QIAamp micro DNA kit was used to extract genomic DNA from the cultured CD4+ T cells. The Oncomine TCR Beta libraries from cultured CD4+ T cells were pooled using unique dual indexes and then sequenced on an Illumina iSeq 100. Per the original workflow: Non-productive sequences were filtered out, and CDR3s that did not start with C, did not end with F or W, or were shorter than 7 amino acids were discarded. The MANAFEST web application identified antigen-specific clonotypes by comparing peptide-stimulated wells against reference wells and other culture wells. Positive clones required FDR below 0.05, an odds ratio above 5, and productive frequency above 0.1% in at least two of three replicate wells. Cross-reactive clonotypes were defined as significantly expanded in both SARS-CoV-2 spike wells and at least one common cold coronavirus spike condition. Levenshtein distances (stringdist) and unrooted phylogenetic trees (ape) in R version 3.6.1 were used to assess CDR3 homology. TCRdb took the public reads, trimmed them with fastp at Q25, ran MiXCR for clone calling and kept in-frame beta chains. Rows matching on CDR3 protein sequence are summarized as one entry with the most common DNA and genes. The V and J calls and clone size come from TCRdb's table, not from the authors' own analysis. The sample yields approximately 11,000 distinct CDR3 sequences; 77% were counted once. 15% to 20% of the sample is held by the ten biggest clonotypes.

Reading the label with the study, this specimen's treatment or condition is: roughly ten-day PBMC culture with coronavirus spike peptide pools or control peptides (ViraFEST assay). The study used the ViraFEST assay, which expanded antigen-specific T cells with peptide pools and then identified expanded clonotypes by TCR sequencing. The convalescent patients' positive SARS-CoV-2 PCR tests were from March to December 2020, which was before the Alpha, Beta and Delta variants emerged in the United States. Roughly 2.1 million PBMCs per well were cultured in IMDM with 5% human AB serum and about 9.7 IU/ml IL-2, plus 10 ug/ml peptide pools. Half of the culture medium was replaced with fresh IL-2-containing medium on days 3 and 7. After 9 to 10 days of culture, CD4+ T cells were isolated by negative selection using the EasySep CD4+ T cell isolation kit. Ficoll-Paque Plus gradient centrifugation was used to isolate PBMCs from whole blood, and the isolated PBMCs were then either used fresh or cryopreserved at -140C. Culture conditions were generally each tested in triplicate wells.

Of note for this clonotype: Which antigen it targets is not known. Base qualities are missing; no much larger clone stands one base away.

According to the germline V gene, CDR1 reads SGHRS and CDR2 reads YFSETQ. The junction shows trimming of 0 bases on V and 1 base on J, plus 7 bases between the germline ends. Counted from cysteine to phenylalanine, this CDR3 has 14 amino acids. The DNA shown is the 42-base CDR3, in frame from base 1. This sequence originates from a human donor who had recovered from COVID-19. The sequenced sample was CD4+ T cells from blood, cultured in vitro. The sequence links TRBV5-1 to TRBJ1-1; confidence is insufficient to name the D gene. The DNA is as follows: TGCGCCAGCAGCTTGGGGACGGGGAACACTGAAGCTTTCTTT. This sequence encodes CASSLGTGNTEAFF.